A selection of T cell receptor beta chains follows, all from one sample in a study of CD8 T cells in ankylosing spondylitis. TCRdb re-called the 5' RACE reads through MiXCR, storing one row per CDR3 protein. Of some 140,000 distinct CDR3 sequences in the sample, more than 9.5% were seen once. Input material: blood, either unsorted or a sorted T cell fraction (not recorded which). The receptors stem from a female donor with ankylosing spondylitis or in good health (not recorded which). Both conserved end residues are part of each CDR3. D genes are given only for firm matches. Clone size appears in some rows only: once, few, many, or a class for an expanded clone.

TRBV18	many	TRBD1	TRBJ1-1	CASSPLGQENTEAFF	TGTGCCAGCTCACCACTAGGACAGGAGAACACTGAAGCTTTCTTT
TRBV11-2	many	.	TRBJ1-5	CASSLRPTYKGSDQPQHF	TGTGCCAGCAGCTTAAGGCCCACCTACAAGGGAAGCGATCAGCCCCAGCATTTT
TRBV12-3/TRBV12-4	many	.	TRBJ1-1	CASSFSVLNTEAFF	TGTGCCAGCAGTTTTTCAGTCCTGAACACTGAAGCTTTCTTT
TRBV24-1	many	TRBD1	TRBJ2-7	CATSDSGTGDYEQYF	TGTGCCACCAGTGATTCCGGGACAGGGGACTACGAGCAGTACTTC
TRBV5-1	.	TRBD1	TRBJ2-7	CASSVGQGSSYEQYF	TGCGCCAGCAGCGTGGGACAGGGATCCTCCTACGAGCAGTACTTC
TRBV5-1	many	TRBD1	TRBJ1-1	CASSLATGDTEAFF	TGCGCCAGCAGCTTAGCTACAGGGGATACTGAAGCTTTCTTT
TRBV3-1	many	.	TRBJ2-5	CASSQDVGTQYF	TGTGCCAGCAGCCAAGATGTTGGGACCCAGTACTTC
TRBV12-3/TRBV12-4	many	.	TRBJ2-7	CASSLDSIAYEQYF	TGTGCCAGCAGTTTAGACAGTATCGCCTACGAGCAGTACTTC
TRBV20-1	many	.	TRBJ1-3	CSARDFGQRFGNTIYF	TGCAGTGCTAGAGATTTTGGACAGCGATTTGGAAACACCATATATTTT
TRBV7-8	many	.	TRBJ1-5	CASSFGQNNQPQHF	TGTGCCAGCAGCTTCGGCCAAAACAATCAGCCCCAGCATTTT
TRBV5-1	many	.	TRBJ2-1	CASSLVGDAYNEQFF	TGCGCCAGCAGCTTGGTCGGGGATGCCTACAATGAGCAGTTCTTC
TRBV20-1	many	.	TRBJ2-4	CSVGGKNIQYF	TGCAGTGTAGGGGGTAAAAACATTCAGTACTTC
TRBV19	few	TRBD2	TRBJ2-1	CASSSGGRMGDEQFF	TGTGCCAGTAGTTCTGGCGGGAGGATGGGCGATGAGCAGTTCTTC
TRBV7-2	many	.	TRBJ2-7	CASSPRTLSYEQYF	TGTGCCAGCAGCCCTCGGACACTTTCCTACGAGCAGTACTTC
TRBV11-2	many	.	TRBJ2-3	CASSLALDTQYF	TGTGCCAGCAGCTTAGCCTTGGATACGCAGTATTTT
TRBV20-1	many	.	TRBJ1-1	CSASGDLNTEAFF	TGCAGTGCTTCCGGGGACTTGAACACTGAAGCTTTCTTT
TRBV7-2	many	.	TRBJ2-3	CASSLVGGSWDTQYF	TGTGCCAGCAGCTTAGTTGGAGGGTCTTGGGATACGCAGTATTTT
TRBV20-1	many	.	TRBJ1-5	CSARAVAGGGQPQHF	TGCAGTGCTAGAGCAGTGGCTGGGGGGGGTCAGCCCCAGCATTTT
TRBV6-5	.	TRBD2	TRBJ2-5	CASSHGQAGLQETQYF	TGTGCCAGCAGTCACGGACAAGCGGGACTTCAAGAGACCCAGTACTTC
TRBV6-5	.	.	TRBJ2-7	CASSYLGGRYEQYF	TGTGCCAGCAGTTACCTTGGGGGCCGCTACGAGCAGTACTTC
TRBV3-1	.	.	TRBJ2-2	CVRSQEGVRGGARSDTGELFF	TGTGTCAGAAGCCAAGAGGGGGTGCGTGGCGGGGCTAGAAGCGACACCGGGGAGCTGTTTTTT
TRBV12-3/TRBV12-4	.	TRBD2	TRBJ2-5	CASSAGTSGSPSETQYF	TGTGCCAGCAGCGCCGGGACTAGCGGTTCGCCTTCAGAGACCCAGTACTTC